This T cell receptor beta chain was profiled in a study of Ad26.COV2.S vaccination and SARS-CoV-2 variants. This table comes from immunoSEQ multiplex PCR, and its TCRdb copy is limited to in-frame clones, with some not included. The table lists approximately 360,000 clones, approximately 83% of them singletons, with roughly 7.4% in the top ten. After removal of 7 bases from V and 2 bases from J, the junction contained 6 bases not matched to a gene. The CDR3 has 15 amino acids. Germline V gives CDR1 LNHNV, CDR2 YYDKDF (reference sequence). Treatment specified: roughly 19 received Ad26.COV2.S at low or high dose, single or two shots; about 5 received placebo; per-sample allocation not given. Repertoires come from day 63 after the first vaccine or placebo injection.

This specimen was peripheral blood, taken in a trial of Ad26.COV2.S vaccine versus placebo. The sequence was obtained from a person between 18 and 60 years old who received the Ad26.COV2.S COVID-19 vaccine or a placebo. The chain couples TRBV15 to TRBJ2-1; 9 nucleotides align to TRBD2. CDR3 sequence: CATMIAGGPYNEQFF. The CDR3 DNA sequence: TGTGCCACCATGATCGCGGGAGGGCCCTACAATGAGCAGTTCTTC. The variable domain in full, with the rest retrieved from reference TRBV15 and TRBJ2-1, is DAMVIQNPRYQVTQFGKPVTLSCSQTLNHNVMYWYQQKSSQAPKLLFHYYDKDFNNEADTPDNFQSRRPNTSFCFLDIRSPGLGDTAMYLCATMIAGGPYNEQFFGPGTRLTVL.